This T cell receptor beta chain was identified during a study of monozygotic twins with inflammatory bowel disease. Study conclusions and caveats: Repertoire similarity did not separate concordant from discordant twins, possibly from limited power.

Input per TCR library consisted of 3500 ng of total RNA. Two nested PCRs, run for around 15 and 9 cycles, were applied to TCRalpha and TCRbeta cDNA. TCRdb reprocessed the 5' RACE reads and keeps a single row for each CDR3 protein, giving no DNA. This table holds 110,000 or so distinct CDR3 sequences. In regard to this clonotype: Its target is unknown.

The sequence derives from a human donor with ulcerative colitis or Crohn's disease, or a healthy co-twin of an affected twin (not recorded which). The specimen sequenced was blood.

The CDR3 sequence: CSARGTGGYTF. This chain uses TRBV20-1 with TRBJ1-2; checking the TCRdb D call of TRBD1 is not possible without DNA. CDR3 length equals 11 residues. CDR1 DFQATT and CDR2 SNEGSKA come from the germline V gene (reference sequence).